This T cell receptor (beta chain) emerged from a study of T cell repertoires in cytomegalovirus infection. Study background: Matching HLA type, along with CMV infection, was indicated by public TCR beta signatures.

In TCRdb, the reads were re-called with MiXCR into one record per CDR3 protein. Of some 920,000 distinct CDR3 sequences in the sample, approximately 31% were seen once. The study's findings and limits: The cumulative frequency of public TCR beta families identified carriers of CMV plus the relevant HLA. HLA-C-restricted TCR beta clonotypes specific for CMV led the ex vivo response.

The table lists this clonotype with a few counts. The antigen remains undetermined. Trimming took off 1 base at V and 3 bases at J, with 16 bases between the two ends. Germline V CDR1 and CDR2: PRHDT, FYEKMQ (reference sequence). CDR3 length: 16 amino acids. V usage is TRBV13 and J usage is TRBJ2-7; the D gene is possibly TRBD1 (7 bases). Specimen: cultured CD8+ T cells from PBMCs, collected from culture after CMV antigen stimulation. The source of this sequence is a human donor in good health (CMV status not recorded). Some clones in this sample may be carry-over from other donors' samples. The CDR3 DNA reads as TGTGCCAGCAGCTTAGCCTCCGGGGGACAGCTCTACGAGCAGTACGTC. Translation: CASSLASGGQLYEQYV.